This T cell receptor beta chain was documented in a study of blood T cells in healthy people across ages. The study recruited healthy Caucasian donors from Russia who were aged about 6 to 95. Peripheral blood, about 9.3 milliliters per donor, was collected. Total RNA, at least 6 micrograms per sample, came from PBMCs. Then a second PCR, running roughly 7 to 11 cycles, was carried out with a sample-barcoded 5' primer and a J-beta primer mix. From the 5' RACE reads, TCRdb called clonotypes with MiXCR, one entry per CDR3 protein. The repertoire includes hundreds of thousands of distinct CDR3 sequences, about a third of them detected once, and over 15% sits in the top ten. Germline CDR1 and CDR2: SGHTA and FQGNSA. V was clipped by 5 bases and J by 8 bases; unmatched bases: 4. The CDR3 loop spans 13 amino acids. This clonotype has a count of ten or more.

The clonotype originates from a woman at least 80 years old in good health. Sequenced material: blood. The rearrangement links TRBV7-2 to TRBJ1-2; 11 bases match TRBD1. The CDR3, as DNA: TGTGCCAGCAGCCGGGACAGGGGGGGCGGCTACACCTTC. It is translated as CASSRDRGGGYTF.